Listed below are T cell receptor beta chains from one sample, sequenced in a study of patients and donors after allogeneic stem cell transplantation. TCRdb fed the RT-PCR reads into MiXCR, producing one record per CDR3 protein. The data show around 170,000 distinct CDR3 sequences, 20% to 25% seen once. Sequencing input: blood, either unsorted or a sorted T cell fraction (not recorded which). The origin of the receptors is a human donor who was either an allogeneic HSCT recipient or a stem cell or donor lymphocyte infusion donor (not recorded which). It is not recorded whose cells these are; they may come from a transplant donor. CDR3s include the opening cysteine and the closing phenylalanine or tryptophan. The D gene is left open where the match is weak. Some rows have no size entry. The others give once, few or many, or a class for an expanded clone.

clone_size j_call d_call v_call cdr3_nt cdr3_aa
- TRBJ1-2 TRBD1 TRBV7-2 TGTGCCAGCAGCTTAGCCGGGACAGGGCTCAATAACTATGGCTACACCTTC CASSLAGTGLNNYGYTF
- TRBJ2-5 TRBD2 TRBV12-3/TRBV12-4 TGTGCCAGCAGCCCTGGGACTAGAGAGACCCAGTACTTC CASSPGTRETQYF
few TRBJ2-1 TRBD2 TRBV13 TGTGCCAGCAGATTTAGCGGGAGCTCCTACAATGAGCAGTTCTTC CASRFSGSSYNEQFF
many TRBJ1-1 TRBD1 TRBV12-3/TRBV12-4 TGTGCCAGCAGTTTAGAGGACAGGGGCATCGCTGAAGCTTTCTTT CASSLEDRGIAEAFF
- TRBJ1-5 TRBD1 TRBV30 TGTGCCTGGGAATCAGGACAGGGAGGCAATCAGCCCCAGCATTTT CAWESGQGGNQPQHF
few TRBJ1-2 - TRBV4-1 TGCGCCAGCAGCCAAGATCGAACGGGGTTCGGTAACTATGGCTACACCTTC CASSQDRTGFGNYGYTF
few TRBJ1-5 TRBD1 TRBV14 TGTGCCAGCAGCCACCAGGGGGGCAGCAATCAGCCCCAGCATTTT CASSHQGGSNQPQHF
- TRBJ2-6 - TRBV30 TGTGCCTGGAGTGTAGCTGACTCCAACGTCCTGACTTTC CAWSVADSNVLTF
many TRBJ1-1 TRBD1 TRBV2 TGTGCCAGCATCCGGTGGCAGGGGGACACTGAAGCTTTCTTT CASIRWQGDTEAFF
- TRBJ1-2 TRBD1 TRBV5-8 TGTGCCAGCAGCGGGACAGGGTTTAGCGTCCTCTATGGCTACACCTTC CASSGTGFSVLYGYTF
- TRBJ2-1 - TRBV7-9 TGTGCCAGCACCCGGGAACCTGAGGAGTTCTTC CASTREPEEFF
- TRBJ1-2 - TRBV29-1 TGCAGCGTTGTTCGGGCCCAGGCCCCCTATGGCTACACCTTC CSVVRAQAPYGYTF
- TRBJ2-7 TRBD1 TRBV5-1 TGCGCCAGCAGCTTGTATCCCGGACAGGGGAGGGACGAGCAGTACTTC CASSLYPGQGRDEQYF
few TRBJ2-7 TRBD1 TRBV20-1 TGCAGTGCTGGGGACAGCTCCTACGAGCAGTACTTC CSAGDSSYEQYF
- TRBJ2-2 TRBD1 TRBV5-1 TGCGCCAGCAGCCCGGGACAGGGTGGCGGGGAGCTGTTTTTT CASSPGQGGGELFF
few TRBJ1-2 - TRBV5-1 TGCGCCAGCAGCTTAGGAGATGACTATGGCTACACCTTC CASSLGDDYGYTF
many TRBJ1-2 - TRBV29-1 TGCAGCGTTGCCCGACAGGATGGCTACACCTTC CSVARQDGYTF
few TRBJ1-1 - TRBV20-1 TGCAGTGCTGGAACGGTCCCCCCTATGAACACTGAAGCTTTCTTT CSAGTVPPMNTEAFF
few TRBJ2-7 TRBD1 TRBV27 TGTGCCAGCAGTTTAGCGGGACAGGGACCCGAGCAGTACTTC CASSLAGQGPEQYF
- TRBJ2-7 TRBD1 TRBV20-1 TGCAGTGCTAGAGATGCCGGGACAGGGATTACCTGGGGCTACGAGCAGTACTTC CSARDAGTGITWGYEQYF
few TRBJ2-7 TRBD1 TRBV7-6 TGTGCCAGCCGCGACAGGGCATCCCACGAGCAGTACTTC CASRDRASHEQYF
- TRBJ2-7 - TRBV12-3/TRBV12-4 TGTGCCAGCAGTCCCACCCGTTTCAGCAGAGAACGATACGAGCAGTACTTC CASSPTRFSRERYEQYF
- TRBJ2-4 - TRBV21-1 TGTGCCAGCGGCAATGCGACTGAAGCCAAAAACATTCAGTACTTC CASGNATEAKNIQYF
few TRBJ1-2 TRBD1 TRBV19 TGTGCCAGTAGAGAAAAGACAGGGCGCAACTATGGCTACACCTTC CASREKTGRNYGYTF
many TRBJ1-1 - TRBV27 TGTGCCAGCAGTTTACGTCGGGACCTAGACTGGAGGACTGAAGCTTTCTTT CASSLRRDLDWRTEAFF
- TRBJ2-1 TRBD2 TRBV20-1 TGCAGTGCCCGTAGCGGGGGGTGGCCAATGCCCGATGAGCAGTTCTTC CSARSGGWPMPDEQFF
few TRBJ2-1 TRBD1 TRBV12-3/TRBV12-4 TGTGCCAGCAGTTTCGGGTGGGGGACAGTCAACAATGAGCAGTTCTTC CASSFGWGTVNNEQFF
- TRBJ2-7 - TRBV20-1 TGCAGTGCTAGAGGTCGTCCAGGGATGGGCTCCTACGAGCAGTACTTC CSARGRPGMGSYEQYF
- TRBJ2-2 - TRBV20-1 TGCAGTGCTAGAGATTGGCGGAGGAACACCGGGGAGCTGTTTTTT CSARDWRRNTGELFF
- TRBJ1-5 - TRBV27 TGTGCCAGCAGAGAGGAGGGATTGGGCAATCAGCCCCAGCATTTT CASREEGLGNQPQHF
- TRBJ1-2 - TRBV9 TGTGCCAGCAGCTCCTGGACCAGGGAGGGCTACACCTTC CASSSWTREGYTF
- TRBJ1-1 - TRBV10-3 TGTGCCATCAGTGAGGGGGGGGACACTGAAGCTTTCTTT CAISEGGDTEAFF
- TRBJ2-1 - TRBV5-6 TGTGCCAGCAGCTTGCTGACAGGCGATGAGCAGTTCTTC CASSLLTGDEQFF
many TRBJ1-2 - TRBV12-3/TRBV12-4 TGTGCCAGCAGTTTAAGGGGATCCTATGGCTACACCTTC CASSLRGSYGYTF
few TRBJ2-5 - TRBV5-1 TGCGCCAGCAGCTTGGGAGGTTTCAGGGGAAAAGAGACCCAGTACTTC CASSLGGFRGKETQYF
- TRBJ2-2 TRBD1 TRBV29-1 TGCAGCGTTGAGTACGGGACAGGGAGGACCGGGGAGCTGTTTTTT CSVEYGTGRTGELFF
- TRBJ2-1 - TRBV3-1 TGTGCCAGCAGCCACATCGACCAGAACAATGAGCAGTTCTTC CASSHIDQNNEQFF
- TRBJ1-6 - TRBV12-3/TRBV12-4 TGTGCCAGCAGTGACCCCAATTCACCCCTCCACTTT CASSDPNSPLHF
few TRBJ1-5 - TRBV19 TGTGCCAGTAGTATAGCGGTGGCGGTCCTTTATAGCAATCAGCCCCAGCATTTT CASSIAVAVLYSNQPQHF
few TRBJ2-3 - TRBV5-1 TGCGCCAGCAGCAAAGGGAGCTCAAAGACAGATACGCAGTATTTT CASSKGSSKTDTQYF
few TRBJ2-1 - TRBV7-9 TGTGCCAGCAGCTCGGGGGAAGCTTTCGGGCTCAATGAGCAGTTCTTC CASSSGEAFGLNEQFF
few TRBJ2-1 TRBD2 TRBV24-1 TGTGCCACCAGTGATTTTAGCGGGAGGAATTACAATGAGCAGTTCTTC CATSDFSGRNYNEQFF
few TRBJ1-2 - TRBV20-1 TGCAGTGCTATCGACACAAACCTCTATGGCTACACCTTC CSAIDTNLYGYTF
- TRBJ2-3 TRBD2 TRBV6-5 TGTGCCAGCAGTTACAGGCTAGCGGGGGGAATAGATACGCAGTATTTT CASSYRLAGGIDTQYF
- TRBJ1-6 TRBD1 TRBV5-1 TGCGCCAGCAGCTTCACAGGGGATTCACCCCTCCACTTT CASSFTGDSPLHF
- TRBJ2-1 - TRBV29-1 TGCAGCGCTCCGGCGGACAATGAGCAGTTCTTC CSAPADNEQFF
- TRBJ2-3 - TRBV4-3 TGCGCCAGCAGCCAAGATCTTTTGAAGGGTACGCAGTATTTT CASSQDLLKGTQYF
many TRBJ1-1 - TRBV5-1 TGCGCCAGCAGCGATGGGATGAACACTGAAGCTTTCTTT CASSDGMNTEAFF
- TRBJ2-7 - TRBV12-3/TRBV12-4 TGTGCCAGCAGACGAACTCTACCCTACGAGCAGTACTTC CASRRTLPYEQYF
once TRBJ2-7 - TRBV5-1 TGCGCCAGCAGCTCACCCACCTACGAGCAGTACTTC CASSSPTYEQYF
few TRBJ2-3 TRBD2 TRBV10-3 TGTGCCATCAGGATCGTCCTAGCGGGGAATGGCACAGATACGCAGTATTTT CAIRIVLAGNGTDTQYF
few TRBJ1-6 - TRBV9 TGTGCCAGCAGAGCAGGGGCGAATTCACCCCTCCACTTT CASRAGANSPLHF
few TRBJ1-1 - TRBV12-3/TRBV12-4 TGTGCCAGCAGTTTCCGTCCTGGCACTGAAGCTTTCTTT CASSFRPGTEAFF
- TRBJ2-3 - TRBV5-1 TGCGCCAGCAGCTTTTATACGGGCAGGCGAGTTAATACGCAGTATTTT CASSFYTGRRVNTQYF